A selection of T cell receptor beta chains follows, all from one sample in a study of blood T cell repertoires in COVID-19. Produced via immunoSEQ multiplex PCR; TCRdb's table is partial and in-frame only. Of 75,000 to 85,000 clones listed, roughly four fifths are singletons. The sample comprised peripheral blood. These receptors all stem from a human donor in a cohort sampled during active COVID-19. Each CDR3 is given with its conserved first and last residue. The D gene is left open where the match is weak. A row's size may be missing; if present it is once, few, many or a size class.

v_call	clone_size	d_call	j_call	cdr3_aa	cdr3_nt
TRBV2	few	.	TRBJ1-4	CASSNSGAPNEKLFF	TGTGCCAGCTCCAACTCAGGGGCGCCTAATGAAAAACTGTTTTTT
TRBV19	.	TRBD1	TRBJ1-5	CASRDSGGNQPQHF	TGTGCCAGCAGGGACAGTGGTGGCAATCAGCCCCAGCATTTT
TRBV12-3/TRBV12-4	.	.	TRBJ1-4	CASSLMEGGKLFF	TGTGCCAGCAGTTTGATGGAGGGTGGAAAACTGTTTTTT
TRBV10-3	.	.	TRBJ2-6	CAISIASPRSGANVLTF	TGTGCCATCAGCATAGCGTCTCCGAGGTCTGGGGCCAACGTCCTGACTTTC
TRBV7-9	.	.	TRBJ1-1	CASSANRDTKNTEAFF	TGTGCCAGCAGCGCCAACCGGGACACCAAGAACACTGAAGCTTTCTTT
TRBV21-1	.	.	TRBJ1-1	CASSPGAPKTEAFF	TGTGCCAGCAGCCCGGGAGCCCCAAAAACTGAAGCTTTCTTT
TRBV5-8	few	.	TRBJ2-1	CASSFQSGHEQFF	TGTGCCAGCAGCTTTCAAAGCGGTCATGAGCAGTTCTTC
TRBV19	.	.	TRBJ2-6	CASSIDIGVGAGANVLTF	TGTGCCAGTAGTATAGATATCGGGGTCGGCGCTGGGGCCAACGTCCTGACTTTC
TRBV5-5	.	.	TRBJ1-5	CASSLRGGDQPQHF	TGTGCCAGCAGCCTAAGGGGGGGGGATCAGCCCCAGCATTTT
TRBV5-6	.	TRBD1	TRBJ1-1	CASSSGTGSFRATEAFF	TGTGCCAGCAGCTCAGGGACAGGGTCCTTTCGGGCCACTGAAGCTTTCTTT
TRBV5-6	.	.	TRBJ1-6	CASSFLSEQWVHF	TGTGCCAGCAGCTTTCTTTCGGAGCAGTGGGTCCACTTT
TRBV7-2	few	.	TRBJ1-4	CASSLTPGDTSSTNEKLFF	TGTGCCAGCAGCTTAACCCCCGGGGATACTTCCTCAACTAATGAAAAACTGTTTTTT
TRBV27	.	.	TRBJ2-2	CASSAQVMRGRGNTGELFF	TGTGCCAGCAGTGCCCAGGTCATGCGGGGGCGCGGGAACACCGGGGAGCTGTTTTTT
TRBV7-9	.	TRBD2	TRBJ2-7	CASRLAGLGDEQYF	TGTGCCAGCAGACTAGCGGGGTTAGGGGACGAGCAGTACTTC
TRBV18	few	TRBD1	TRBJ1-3	CASSRDRETGNTIYF	TGTGCCAGCTCACGGGACAGGGAAACTGGAAACACCATATATTTT
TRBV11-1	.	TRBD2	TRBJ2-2	CASAKGLAGVRGELFF	TGTGCCAGCGCCAAGGGACTAGCGGGGGTACGAGGGGAGCTGTTTTTT
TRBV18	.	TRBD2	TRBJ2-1	CASSPMLAGGVYNEQFF	TGTGCCAGCTCACCGATGTTGGCGGGGGGAGTTTACAATGAGCAGTTCTTC
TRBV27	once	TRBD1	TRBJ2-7	CASSYRRPGTGRGYEQYF	TGTGCCAGCAGTTACCGCCGGCCCGGGACAGGGAGGGGCTACGAGCAGTACTTC
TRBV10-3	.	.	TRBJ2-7	CAIKSPGNEQYF	TGTGCCATCAAGTCGCCAGGTAACGAGCAGTACTTC
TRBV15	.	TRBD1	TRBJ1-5	CATSRDQGAGSNQPQHF	TGTGCCACCAGCAGAGATCAGGGGGCTGGTAGCAATCAGCCCCAGCATTTT
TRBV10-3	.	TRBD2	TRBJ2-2	CAISERGLAGGKTGELFF	TGTGCCATCAGTGAAAGGGGTCTAGCGGGGGGAAAAACCGGGGAGCTGTTTTTT
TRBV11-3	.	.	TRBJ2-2	CASSLTQGTGELFF	TGTGCCAGCAGCTTAACCCAGGGAACCGGGGAGCTGTTTTTT
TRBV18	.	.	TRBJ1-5	CASSPPSGRNQPQHF	TGTGCCAGCTCACCACCTTCAGGGCGCAATCAGCCCCAGCATTTT
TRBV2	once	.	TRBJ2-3	CARTGTLGGDTQYF	TGTGCCAGGACCGGGACCCTGGGGGGAGATACGCAGTATTTT
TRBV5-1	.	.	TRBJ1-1	CASSLTTPDNEAFF	TGCGCCAGCAGCTTAACGACACCCGATAATGAAGCTTTCTTT
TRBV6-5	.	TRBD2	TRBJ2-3	CASRPSGGDTQYF	TGTGCCAGCAGACCTAGCGGGGGAGATACGCAGTATTTT
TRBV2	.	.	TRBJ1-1	CASGPATGRLTEAFF	TGTGCCAGCGGTCCGGCGACAGGTCGGTTGACTGAAGCTTTCTTT
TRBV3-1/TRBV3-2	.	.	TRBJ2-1	CASTQDTGEQFF	TGTGCCAGCACCCAAGATACAGGGGAGCAGTTCTTC
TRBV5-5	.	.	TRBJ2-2	CASSFGVTATGELFF	TGTGCCAGCAGCTTTGGCGTGACAGCCACCGGGGAGCTGTTTTTT
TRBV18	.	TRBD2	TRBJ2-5	CASSPSTGGETQYF	TGTGCCAGCTCACCTAGCACCGGGGGGGAGACCCAGTACTTC
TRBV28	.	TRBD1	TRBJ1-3	CASRGGQGVTPRSGNTIYF	TGTGCCAGCAGGGGAGGACAGGGTGTAACTCCTCGCTCTGGAAACACCATATATTTT
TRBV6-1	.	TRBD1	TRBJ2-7	CASSEADRTLSYEQYF	TGTGCCAGCAGTGAAGCGGACAGGACCCTATCCTACGAGCAGTACTTC
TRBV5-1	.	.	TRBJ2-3	CASSLGGGDNTQYF	TGCGCCAGCAGCTTGGGTGGGGGGGACAATACGCAGTATTTT
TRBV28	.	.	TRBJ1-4	CASSLFAGVEEKLFF	TGTGCCAGCAGTTTATTTGCAGGGGTTGAAGAAAAACTGTTTTTT
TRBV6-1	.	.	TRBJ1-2	CASSESWDTSNYGYTF	TGTGCCAGCAGTGAAAGTTGGGACACCTCTAACTATGGCTACACCTTC
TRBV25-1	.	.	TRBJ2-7	CASSELSEQYF	TGTGCCAGCAGTGAATTGAGCGAGCAGTACTTC
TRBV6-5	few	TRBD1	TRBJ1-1	CASSSQGAYTEAFF	TGTGCCAGCAGTTCACAGGGGGCATACACTGAAGCTTTCTTT
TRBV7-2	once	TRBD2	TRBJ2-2	CAISPSGGSTGELFF	TGTGCCATTTCCCCTAGCGGGGGGAGCACCGGGGAGCTGTTTTTT
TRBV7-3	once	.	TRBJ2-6	CASSLLSGGANVLTF	TGTGCCAGCAGCTTATTATCCGGGGGGGCCAACGTCCTGACTTTC
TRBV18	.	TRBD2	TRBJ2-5	CASSPRGEGRETQYF	TGTGCCAGCTCACCACGCGGGGAGGGACGAGAGACCCAGTACTTC
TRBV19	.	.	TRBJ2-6	CASRNLGGGQEPSGANVLTF	TGTGCCAGTAGAAATCTAGGCGGCGGGCAGGAACCTTCTGGGGCCAACGTCCTGACTTTC
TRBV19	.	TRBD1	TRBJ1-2	CASSIGQGPYGYTF	TGTGCCAGTAGTATAGGACAGGGGCCCTATGGCTACACCTTC
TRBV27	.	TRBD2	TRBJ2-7	CASSPGLAGTSEQYF	TGTGCCAGCAGTCCGGGACTAGCGGGGACCTCTGAGCAGTACTTC
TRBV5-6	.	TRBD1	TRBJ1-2	CASSPGQKYGYTF	TGTGCCAGCAGCCCGGGACAGAAGTATGGCTACACCTTC
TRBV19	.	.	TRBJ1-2	CASSNVAAGGYTF	TGTGCCAGTAGTAACGTGGCAGCAGGTGGCTACACCTTC
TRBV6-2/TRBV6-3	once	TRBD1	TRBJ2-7	CASTPGTGSYEQYF	TGTGCCAGCACCCCCGGGACAGGGTCTTACGAGCAGTACTTC
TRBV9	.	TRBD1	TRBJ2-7	CASSVADRSYEQYF	TGTGCCAGCAGCGTAGCGGACAGGAGCTACGAGCAGTACTTC
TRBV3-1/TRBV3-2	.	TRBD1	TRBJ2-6	CASSAVQGASGANVLTF	TGTGCCAGCAGCGCAGTACAGGGGGCTTCGGGGGCCAACGTCCTGACTTTC
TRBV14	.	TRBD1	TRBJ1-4	CASSQPQGKGNEKLFF	TGTGCCAGCAGCCAGCCACAGGGGAAGGGTAATGAAAAACTGTTTTTT
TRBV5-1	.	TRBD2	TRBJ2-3	CASSFPTSGGTDTQYF	TGCGCCAGCAGCTTCCCGACTAGCGGGGGCACAGATACGCAGTATTTT
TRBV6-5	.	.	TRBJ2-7	CASSYAGSYEQYF	TGTGCCAGCAGTTATGCCGGGAGCTACGAGCAGTACTTC
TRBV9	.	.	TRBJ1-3	CASSPQIRTSGNTIYF	TGTGCCAGCAGCCCCCAGATTCGAACATCTGGAAACACCATATATTTT
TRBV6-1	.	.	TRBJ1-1	CASSDFGNRDTEAFF	TGTGCCAGCAGTGATTTCGGGAATCGGGACACTGAAGCTTTCTTT
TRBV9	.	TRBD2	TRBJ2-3	CASSARTSGGGDTQYF	TGTGCCAGCAGCGCCAGGACTAGCGGGGGGGGAGATACGCAGTATTTT
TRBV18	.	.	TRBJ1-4	CASSQTGQNEKLFF	TGTGCCAGCTCACAAACGGGACAAAATGAAAAACTGTTTTTT
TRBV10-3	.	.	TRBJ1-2	CAISDRSRPEMSYGYTF	TGTGCCATCAGTGACCGTTCCCGACCGGAGATGTCCTATGGCTACACCTTC
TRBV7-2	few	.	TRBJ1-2	CASSTGVGYGYTF	TGTGCCAGCAGCACAGGAGTAGGCTATGGCTACACCTTC
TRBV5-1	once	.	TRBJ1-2	CASSPEGRSRYGYTF	TGCGCCAGCAGCCCGGAGGGCAGGTCGAGATATGGCTACACCTTC
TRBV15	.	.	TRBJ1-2	CATSRDSGFNGYTF	TGTGCCACCAGCAGAGATTCCGGGTTTAATGGCTACACCTTC
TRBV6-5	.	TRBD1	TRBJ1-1	CASRGTGGNTEAFF	TGTGCCAGCAGAGGGACAGGAGGGAACACTGAAGCTTTCTTT